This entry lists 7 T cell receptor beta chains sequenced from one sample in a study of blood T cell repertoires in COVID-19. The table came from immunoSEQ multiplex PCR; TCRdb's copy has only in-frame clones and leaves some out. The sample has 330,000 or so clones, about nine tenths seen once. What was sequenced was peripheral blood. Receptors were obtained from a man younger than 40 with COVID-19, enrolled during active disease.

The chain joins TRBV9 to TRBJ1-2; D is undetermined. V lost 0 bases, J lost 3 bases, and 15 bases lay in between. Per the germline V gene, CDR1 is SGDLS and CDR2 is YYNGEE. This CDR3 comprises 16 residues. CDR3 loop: CASSVGWSDWDYGYTF. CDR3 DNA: TGTGCCAGCAGCGTAGGGTGGAGTGACTGGGACTATGGCTACACCTTC.

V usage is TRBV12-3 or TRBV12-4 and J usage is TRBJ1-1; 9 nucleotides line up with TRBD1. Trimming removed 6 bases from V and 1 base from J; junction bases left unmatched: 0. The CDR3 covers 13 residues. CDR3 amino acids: CASRGQGNTEAFF. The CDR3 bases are TGTGCCAGCAGGGGACAGGGGAACACTGAAGCTTTCTTT.

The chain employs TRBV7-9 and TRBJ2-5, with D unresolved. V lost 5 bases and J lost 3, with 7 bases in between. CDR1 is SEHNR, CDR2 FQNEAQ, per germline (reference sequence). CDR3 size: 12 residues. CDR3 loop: CASSPLEETQYF. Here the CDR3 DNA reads TGTGCCAGCAGCCCTTTAGAAGAGACCCAGTACTTC.

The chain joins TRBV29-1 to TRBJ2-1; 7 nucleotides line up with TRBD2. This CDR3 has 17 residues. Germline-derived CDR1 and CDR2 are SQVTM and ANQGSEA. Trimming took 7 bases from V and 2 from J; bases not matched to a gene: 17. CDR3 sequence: CSAGGTNGGGAYNEQFF. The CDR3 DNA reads TGCAGCGCCGGTGGGACTAACGGGGGTGGGGCCTACAATGAGCAGTTCTTC.

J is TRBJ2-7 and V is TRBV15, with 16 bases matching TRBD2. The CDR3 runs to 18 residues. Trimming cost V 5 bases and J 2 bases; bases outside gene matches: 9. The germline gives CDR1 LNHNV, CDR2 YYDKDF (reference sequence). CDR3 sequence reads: CATSRGLAGGLVPYEQYF. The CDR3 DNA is TGTGCCACCAGCCGGGGACTAGCGGGGGGGCTAGTCCCCTACGAGCAGTACTTC. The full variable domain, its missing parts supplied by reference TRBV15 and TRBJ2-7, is DAMVIQNPRYQVTQFGKPVTLSCSQTLNHNVMYWYQQKSSQAPKLLFHYYDKDFNNEADTPDNFQSRRPNTSFCFLDIRSPGLGDTAMYLCATSRGLAGGLVPYEQYFGPGTRLTVT.

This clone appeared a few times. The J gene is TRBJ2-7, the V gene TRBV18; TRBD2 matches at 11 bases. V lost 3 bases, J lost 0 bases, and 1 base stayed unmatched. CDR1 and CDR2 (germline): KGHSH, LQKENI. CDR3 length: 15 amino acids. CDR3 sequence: CASSPSGRDSYEQYF. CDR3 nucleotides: TGTGCCAGCTCACCTAGCGGGAGGGACTCCTACGAGCAGTACTTC.

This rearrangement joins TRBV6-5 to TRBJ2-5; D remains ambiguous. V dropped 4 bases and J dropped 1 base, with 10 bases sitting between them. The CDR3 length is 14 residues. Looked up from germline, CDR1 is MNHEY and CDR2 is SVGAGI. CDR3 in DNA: TGTGCCAGCAGTTTTGTAGGAGCCCAAGAGACCCAGTACTTC. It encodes CASSFVGAQETQYF.